The sequence of this T cell receptor (beta chain) was determined in a study of metastatic and nonmetastatic thyroid tumors. About the research overall: Repertoire comparisons spanned blood and tumor or nodule tissue from malignant and benign thyroid patients.

Using MiXCR, TCRdb reanalyzed the PCR reads. The table records around 30,000 clones, 11% of them present only once. The CDR3 comprises 14 residues, both ends counted. This clone is medium-sized (0.01 to 0.1%) in the sample. No DNA is shown, since the ends of the CDR3 on it are uncertain; the CDR3 is the one TCRdb lists. No patient had received any treatment before thyroid surgery. V and J are TRBV12-3 or TRBV12-4 and TRBJ1-2. The source of this sequence is a female donor with papillary thyroid cancer or a benign thyroid nodule (not recorded which). Some clones in this sample may be carry-over from other donors' samples. What was sequenced was blood. This CDR3 is CASSSSTVWYGYTF.